Presented here are 30 T cell receptor beta chains from one specimen sequenced in a study of blood T cell repertoires in COVID-19. The data were produced by immunoSEQ multiplex PCR, yet TCRdb's version contains in-frame clones alone and is incomplete. The sample gives roughly 280,000 clones, 85% to 90% of which show up once; around 5.1% is in the top ten. Sequencing was performed on peripheral blood. Every receptor here comes from a woman aged 60-75 years with COVID-19, enrolled during active disease.

The chain employs TRBV28 and TRBJ1-2; 7 bases map to TRBD1. Per germline, CDR1 MDHEN and CDR2 SYDVKM. Losses at the gene ends were 6 bases for V and 2 bases for J; bases not matched to a gene: 15. This CDR3 comprises 17 residues. The CDR3 here is CASRSGQAQSQNYGYTF. The CDR3 DNA sequence: TGTGCCAGCAGATCCGGACAGGCCCAATCCCAGAACTATGGCTACACCTTC.

This sequence joins TRBV19 and TRBJ1-2; 7 bases map to TRBD1. The V segment lost 3 bases and the J segment 7 bases; nucleotides outside the gene matches: 5. Germline values: CDR1 LNHDA, CDR2 SQIVND (reference sequence). The CDR3 sequence is 13 residues long. CDR3 loop: CASSISTGSGYTF. In DNA, the CDR3 is TGTGCCAGTAGTATCTCGACAGGGTCTGGCTACACCTTC. The variable domain in full, completed from reference TRBV19 and TRBJ1-2, reads DGGITQSPKYLFRKEGQNVTLSCEQNLNHDAMYWYRQDPGQGLRLIYYSQIVNDFQKGDIAEGYSVSREKKESFPLTVTSAQKNPTAFYLCASSISTGSGYTFGSGTRLTVV.

The rearrangement joins TRBV21-1 to TRBJ2-3; the table assigns TRBD2, which was not confirmed against the DNA. TRBV21-1 is a pseudogene segment. The CDR3 extends over 17 amino acids. The CDR3 reads CASSKGPLAGVRGTQYF. Here the CDR3 DNA reads TGTGCCAGCAGCAAAGGGCCCCTAGCGGGGGTGCGGGGCACGCAGTATTTT.

The chain has TRBV9 and TRBJ1-1; a possible D gene is TRBD1 (6 bases). Germline CDR1 and CDR2: SGDLS and YYNGEE. Trimming took 8 bases from V and 1 from J, leaving 18 bases between them. The CDR3 has 15 residues. This CDR3 reads CARTGCCGRNTEAFF. Here the CDR3 DNA reads TGTGCCAGGACAGGCTGTTGTGGCCGGAACACTGAAGCTTTCTTT.

CDR3 loop: CASRPGQGAGPGELFF. The CDR3 DNA sequence: TGTGCCAGCAGGCCTGGACAGGGTGCTGGCCCCGGGGAGCTGTTTTTT. The rearrangement joins TRBV7-9 to TRBJ2-2; 8 nucleotides line up with TRBD1. The germline gives CDR1 SEHNR, CDR2 FQNEAQ (reference sequence). The V and J ends lost 6 bases and 6 bases, in that order; junction bases with no gene match: 12. This CDR3 comprises 16 residues.

This clone was counted once. This chain links TRBV6-1 with TRBJ1-2; weak D call: TRBD1 (6 bases). Germline V gene sequence: CDR1 MNHNS, CDR2 SASEGT. The CDR3 has 15 residues. V was pared by 1 base and J by 7 bases, with 16 bases between. The CDR3 nucleotides read TGTGCCAGCAGTGAAGACGGGACACCGAGGGGTGGCTACACCTTC. It encodes CASSEDGTPRGGYTF.

CDR3 nucleotide sequence: TGTGCCAGCTCACCTCTAGCGGGAGGGAGCACAGATACGCAGTATTTT. Amino acid sequence: CASSPLAGGSTDTQYF. The V call is TRBV18, the J call TRBJ2-3; 12 bases fit TRBD2. Trimming took 3 bases from V and 0 from J; bases not matched to a gene: 1. The germline gives CDR1 KGHSH, CDR2 LQKENI. The CDR3 has 16 amino acids.

V gene TRBV30 combines with J gene TRBJ2-2; 10 nucleotides agree with TRBD2. The ends lost 0 bases at V and 6 bases at J; junction bases unmatched: 10. Germline loops: CDR1 GTSNPN, CDR2 SVGIG (reference sequence). The CDR3 loop spans 17 amino acids. CDR3 coding DNA: TGTGCCTGGAGTGTACTTGAGCGGGAGGGCCCGGCCGGGGAGCTGTTTTTT. Translating gives CAWSVLEREGPAGELFF.

Concerning this clone itself: A read error may produce the germline difference seen at one junction end. The V gene is TRBV27, the J gene TRBJ1-2; D is uncertain. CDR3 length equals 14 residues. Per the germline V gene, CDR1 is MNHEY and CDR2 is SMNVEV (reference sequence). DNA of the CDR3: TGTACCAGCACCCTAGATCCCTTACGCTATGGCTACACCTTC. Amino acids: CTSTLDPLRYGYTF.

In DNA, the CDR3 is TGTGCCATCAAGATCCTAGGAGGGGAGCTGTTTTTT. Amino acids: CAIKILGGELFF. The chain recombines TRBV10-3 with TRBJ2-2; D unresolved. The V gene lost 7 bases and the J gene lost 8 bases, with 11 bases spanning the gap. The CDR3 runs 12 residues. The germline V gene has CDR1 ENHRY and CDR2 SYGVKD.

The rearrangement joins TRBV5-4 to TRBJ2-1; TRBD2 aligns across 10 bases. The CDR3 extends over 16 amino acids. The germline V gene has CDR1 SGHNT and CDR2 YYREEE (reference sequence). V gave up 4 bases and J gave up 7 bases; unmatched junction bases: 11. The DNA of the CDR3 is TGTGCCAGCAGCGATCCAGCGGGAGGGCCAGGGAATGAGCAGTTCTTC. Translated, it gives CASSDPAGGPGNEQFF.

This clone appeared a single time. The chain recombines TRBV4-1 with TRBJ1-1, with D tentatively TRBD1 (6 bases). This CDR3 spans 15 amino acids. Trimming stripped 4 bases from V and 3 bases from J, with 15 bases between. The germline gives CDR1 MGHRA, CDR2 YSYEKL. CDR3 residues: CASSPTGGGYTEAFF. As DNA, the CDR3 is TGCGCCAGCAGCCCGACGGGAGGGGGTTACACTGAAGCTTTCTTT.

This clone was recorded only once. This chain joins TRBV6-2 or TRBV6-3 and TRBJ2-3, with 7 bases lining up with TRBD2. The CDR3 loop spans 15 amino acids. Germline V gives CDR1 MNHEY, CDR2 SVGEGT. V shed 7 bases, J shed 7 bases, and the junction held 14 bases outside the gene matches. CDR3 DNA: TGTGCCAGCAACCCACCAGCGGGAACCGCTTATACGCAGTATTTT. Amino acid sequence: CASNPPAGTAYTQYF.

This clone was detected once. The genes are TRBV3-1 (or the pseudogene TRBV3-2) and TRBJ1-5; 7 bases are shared with TRBD1. CDR3 length equals 12 residues. The germline V gene has CDR1 LGHDT and CDR2 YNNKEL (reference sequence). V dropped 5 bases and J dropped 9; count of bases not matched to a gene: 4. This CDR3 is CASSKNRGPQHF. Written as DNA, the CDR3 is TGTGCCAGCAGCAAAAACAGGGGGCCCCAGCATTTT.

This clone was picked up one time. This chain links TRBV5-6 with TRBJ2-1; 10 bases are a match to TRBD2. The V gene's germline CDR1 is SGHDT and CDR2 YYEEEE. Trimming removed 0 bases from V and 7 bases from J; junction bases left unmatched: 7. There are 16 residues in the CDR3. For the CDR3, the DNA is TGTGCCAGCAGCTTGGCCGGGACTAGCGTACGAAATGAGCAGTTCTTC. Translating gives CASSLAGTSVRNEQFF.

This clone turned up a few times. The CDR3 loop reads CASSDGYQPQHF. The CDR3 DNA is TGTGCCAGCAGTGACGGGTATCAGCCCCAGCATTTT. The chain couples TRBV6-1 to TRBJ1-5; D remains unclear. V lost 3 bases and J 5 bases, leaving 5 bases between the germline ends. CDR1 and CDR2 (germline): MNHNS, SASEGT. The CDR3 has 12 amino acids.

This clone came up once. The rearrangement uses TRBV24-1 and TRBJ1-1; 7 nucleotides line up with TRBD1. The junction had 8 bases not matched to a gene; V was cut back by 5 bases and J by 3 bases. The CDR3 contains 15 residues. Germline V gene sequence: CDR1 KGHDR, CDR2 SFDVKD. This CDR3 is CATSGESTGYTEAFF. The CDR3 DNA reads as TGTGCCACCAGTGGGGAATCGACAGGGTACACTGAAGCTTTCTTT.

The J gene is TRBJ1-1, the V gene TRBV21-1; the table calls TRBD1, which could not be checked here. TRBV21-1 is annotated as a pseudogene. The CDR3 loop spans 18 amino acids. This chain's CDR3 is CASGTQGHHRNADTEAFF. DNA of the CDR3: TGTGCCAGCGGAACACAGGGACACCACCGGAACGCGGACACTGAAGCTTTCTTT.

This chain links TRBV4-3 with TRBJ2-5; 11 bases are a match to TRBD1. The V segment lost 4 bases and the J segment 12 bases; nucleotides outside the gene matches: 10. The CDR3 is 14 residues long. The germline V gene encodes CDR1 LGHNA and CDR2 YSLEER. CDR3 coding DNA: TGCGCCAGCAGCCGTCTCCGGGACAGGGGGTCCAAGTACTTC. Amino acids: CASSRLRDRGSKYF.

In its sample, this clone was seen once. The chain recombines TRBV7-2 with TRBJ2-1, with unresolved D. The CDR3 has 14 residues. Germline CDR1 and CDR2: SGHTA and FQGNSA. The V and J ends lost 2 bases and 8 bases respectively, with 13 bases between them. CDR3 sequence (DNA): TGTGCCAGCAGCTTAACGGCTAGTATGGATGAGCAGTTCTTC. It translates to CASSLTASMDEQFF.

The chain has TRBV6-4 and TRBJ1-1, with D unresolved. The germline CDR1 and CDR2 sequences are MRHNA and SNTAGT. The CDR3 length is 13 residues. V lost 4 bases to trimming and J lost 5 bases, with 11 bases between them. CDR3 in amino acids: CASSATWRTEAFF. For the CDR3, the DNA is TGTGCCAGCAGTGCCACTTGGAGAACTGAAGCTTTCTTT.

This clone occurred once. The CDR3 region is CASMSLTGGALTGANVLTF. DNA of the CDR3: TGTGCCAGTATGAGCCTGACAGGGGGCGCATTAACAGGGGCCAACGTCCTGACTTTC. The chain links TRBV19 to TRBJ2-6; 10 bases match TRBD1. CDR3 length: 19 amino acids. J gave up 4 bases and V 7 bases, and 16 bases lay outside the gene matches. Germline CDR1 is LNHDA and CDR2 is SQIVND (reference sequence).

The V gene is TRBV7-2, the J gene TRBJ2-5; 12 nucleotides align to TRBD2. The CDR3 consists of 14 residues. Germline V CDR1 and CDR2: SGHTA, FQGNSA. The V and J ends lost 6 bases and 4 bases, in that order; junction bases with no gene match: 3. In DNA, the CDR3 is TGTGCCAGCAGAAGGGGACTAGCGGGAGAGACCCAGTACTTC. It codes for CASRRGLAGETQYF.

This rearrangement joins TRBV19 to TRBJ1-2, with D tentatively TRBD1 (6 bases). The CDR3 extends over 13 amino acids. CDR1 LNHDA and CDR2 SQIVND come from the germline V gene (reference sequence). The germline V and J ends were trimmed by 11 bases and 0 bases, with 13 bases remaining between them. This CDR3 reads CASGGLTNYGYTF. CDR3 nucleotide sequence: TGTGCCTCGGGGGGCCTCACTAACTATGGCTACACCTTC.

This clone was seen a single time. This sequence joins TRBV18 and TRBJ2-1; 10 nucleotides align to TRBD2. This CDR3 is built from 18 residues. The germline V gene encodes CDR1 KGHSH and CDR2 LQKENI. With V trimmed by 4 bases and J by 4 bases, 13 bases remained unmatched. The CDR3 DNA sequence: TGTGCCAGCTCACTGGCTAGCGGGAGAAATTTAGGGTACAATGAGCAGTTCTTC. It specifies CASSLASGRNLGYNEQFF.

V usage is TRBV20-1 and J usage is TRBJ1-5; D gene unclear. Trimming removed 3 bases at V and 2 bases at J, with 8 bases between. CDR1 is DFQATT and CDR2 is SNEGSKA in the germline V gene (reference sequence). The CDR3 contains 13 residues. The CDR3 DNA follows: TGCAGTGCTAGTGGTCAGGGCAATCAGCCCCAGCATTTT. The encoded protein is CSASGQGNQPQHF.

This chain connects TRBV27 to TRBJ2-3; 10 nucleotides agree with TRBD2. The germline V gene encodes CDR1 MNHEY and CDR2 SMNVEV (reference sequence). The length of the CDR3 is 19 residues. After removal of 5 bases from V and 3 bases from J, the junction contained 17 bases not matched to a gene. CDR3 DNA sequence: TGTGCCAGCAGTCCACAAGCGGGAGGGGGAATTACTGATACAGATACGCAGTATTTT. It codes for CASSPQAGGGITDTDTQYF.

The chain employs TRBV7-9 and TRBJ1-6; D unclear. CDR1 is SEHNR and CDR2 is FQNEAQ in the germline V gene (reference sequence). The V end was cut by 3 bases, the J end by 0 bases, with 12 bases between. This CDR3 comprises 17 residues. The CDR3 nucleotides are TGTGCCAGCAGCTTGTACAGATCCGGCTCCTATAATTCACCCCTCCACTTT. It codes for CASSLYRSGSYNSPLHF.

The chain couples TRBV7-6 to TRBJ2-5, with 12 bases lining up with TRBD2. Germline V gives CDR1 SGHVS, CDR2 FNYEAQ. There are 16 residues in the CDR3. V lost 5 bases and J lost 4; bases outside the gene matches: 8. CDR3 in amino acids: CASSILAGGPTETQYF. The DNA for the CDR3 is TGTGCCAGCAGCATTCTAGCGGGAGGGCCGACAGAGACCCAGTACTTC.

J is TRBJ2-1 and V is TRBV7-2; TRBD2 aligns across 7 bases. The CDR3 covers 14 residues. Trimming cost V 2 bases and J 10 bases; bases outside gene matches: 8. Germline V lookup: CDR1 SGHTA, CDR2 FQGNSA. CDR3 sequence: CASSLILAATEQFF. The CDR3, as DNA: TGTGCCAGCAGCTTAATCCTAGCGGCCACGGAGCAGTTCTTC.